This T cell receptor (beta chain) came from a study of immune evolution from preneoplasia to lung adenocarcinoma. The CDR3 is made up of 16 amino acids. The V end lost 1 base, the J end lost 5 bases, and 19 bases lay between the germline ends. Germline assignment: CDR1 SGHRS and CDR2 YFSETQ. Study-level results: Normal lung had highest clonality; later lesions appeared denser, more diverse. From normal lung to invasive adenocarcinoma, top clone frequencies appeared to decrease.

Between about 2014 and 2018, patients underwent resection in Japan or China. Each case's diagnosis was confirmed by two pathologists on H&E. Concerning this clone itself: Its antigen is currently unknown.

Clones were read by immunoSEQ multiplex PCR, and TCRdb kept only the in-frame ones, dropping some. The sample has some 9,400 clones; approximately 80% are singletons. This sequence joins TRBV5-1 and TRBJ2-7; D unresolved. The receptor comes from an older person with lung adenocarcinoma. Sequencing input: FFPE lung adenocarcinoma in situ tissue. In nucleotides, the CDR3 is TGCGCCAGCAGCTTGATAGTTTCCGCCAGGTCCGACGAGCAGTACTTC. It codes for CASSLIVSARSDEQYF.